This TCR beta chain was identified during a study of blood T cell repertoires in COVID-19. On the study more broadly: Samples representing acute and convalescent COVID-19 were sourced from the United States, Italy and Spain. PBMCs, B-cell-depleted T cells, or T cells provided the cDNA or gDNA that made up the material.

In the authors' methods: Reference gene primers were amplified, and this amplification served to estimate nucleated cell counts. Method: immunoSEQ multiplex PCR; TCRdb's copy keeps in-frame clones and lacks some. Clone size and V and J calls were adopted from that table, with D and trimming inferred from the DNA. The profile shows approximately 200,000 clones, approximately 84% of them singletons. The CDR3 extends over 15 amino acids. V lost 5 bases and J 1 base, leaving 14 bases between the germline ends. Germline V gene sequence: CDR1 LNHDA, CDR2 SQIVND (reference sequence). This chain joins TRBV19 and TRBJ1-1; D is unclear. The source is a human donor with acute or convalescent COVID-19. The donor label of this sample is uncertain. The sequencing input was peripheral blood. CDR3 DNA sequence: TGTGCCAGTAGTCCTCTAGACGTTGGGAACACTGAAGCTTTCTTT. Translating gives CASSPLDVGNTEAFF.